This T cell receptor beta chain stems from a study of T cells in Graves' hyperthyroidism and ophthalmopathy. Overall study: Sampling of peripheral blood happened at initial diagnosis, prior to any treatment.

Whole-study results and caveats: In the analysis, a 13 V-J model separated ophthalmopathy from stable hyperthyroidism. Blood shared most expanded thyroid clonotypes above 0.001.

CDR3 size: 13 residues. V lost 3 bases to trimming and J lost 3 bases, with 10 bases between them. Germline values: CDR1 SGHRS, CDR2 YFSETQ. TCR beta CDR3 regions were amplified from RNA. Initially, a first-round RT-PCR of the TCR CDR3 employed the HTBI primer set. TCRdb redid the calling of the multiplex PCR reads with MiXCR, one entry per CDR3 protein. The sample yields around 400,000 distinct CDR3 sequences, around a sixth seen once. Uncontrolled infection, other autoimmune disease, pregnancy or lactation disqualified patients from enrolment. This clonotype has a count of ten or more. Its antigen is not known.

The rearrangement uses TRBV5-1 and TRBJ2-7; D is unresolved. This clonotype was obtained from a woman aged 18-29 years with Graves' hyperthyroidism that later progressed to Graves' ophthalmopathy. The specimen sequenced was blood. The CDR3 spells CASSWSTNYEQYF. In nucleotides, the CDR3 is TGCGCCAGCAGCTGGTCTACAAACTACGAGCAGTACTTC.